This record looks at one T cell receptor (beta chain) sequence and its context. What it binds is unknown. An end of the junction does not agree with germline; a read error may underlie this. This specimen belongs to a study of cytomegalovirus exposure and HLA in healthy donors. Study findings and constraints: Beyond CMV serostatus, there was no information to go on about immune exposure.

60 Vbeta and 13 Jbeta primers were used in PCR. TCRdb's copy holds only in-frame clones and misses some; the assay was immunoSEQ multiplex PCR. The table has 60,000 to 80,000 clones, less than 70% seen once. CDR3 length: 11 amino acids. From germline, CDR1 is MNHEY and CDR2 SVGAGI. This chain uses TRBV6-5 with TRBJ2-7, with D perhaps matching TRBD1 (5 bases). The specimen sequenced was PBMCs. The sequence derives from a man aged 25 to 40 in good health and CMV-seronegative. The chain's CDR3 is CASSAGYERYF. CDR3 bases: TGTGCCAGCAGTGCAGGGTACGAGCGGTACTTC.